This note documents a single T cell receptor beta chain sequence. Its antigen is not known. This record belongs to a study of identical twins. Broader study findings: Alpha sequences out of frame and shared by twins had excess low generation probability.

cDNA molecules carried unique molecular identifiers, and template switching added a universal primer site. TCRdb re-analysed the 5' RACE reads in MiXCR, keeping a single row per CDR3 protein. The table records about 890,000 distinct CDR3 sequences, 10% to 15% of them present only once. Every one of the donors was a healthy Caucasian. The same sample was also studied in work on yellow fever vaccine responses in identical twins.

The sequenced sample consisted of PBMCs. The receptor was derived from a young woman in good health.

Written as DNA, the CDR3 is TGTGCCAGCACCCGGGGGACAGGGGAGGACAATGAGCAGTTCTTC. Translated, it gives CASTRGTGEDNEQFF. The chain is built from TRBV6-1 and TRBJ2-1, with TRBD1 matching 10 bases. Germline trimming cut 7 bases from V and 5 bases from J; bases unmatched to any gene: 8. This CDR3 is 15 amino acids long. Germline-derived CDR1 and CDR2 are MNHNS and SASEGT.